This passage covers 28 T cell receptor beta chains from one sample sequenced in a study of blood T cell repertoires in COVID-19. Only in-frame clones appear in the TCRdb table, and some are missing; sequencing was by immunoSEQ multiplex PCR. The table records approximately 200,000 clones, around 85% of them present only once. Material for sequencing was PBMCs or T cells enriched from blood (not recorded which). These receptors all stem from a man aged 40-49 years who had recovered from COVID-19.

The CDR3 loop reads CASSLEGQGADEQYF. The DNA of the CDR3 is TGCGCCAGCAGCTTGGAGGGACAGGGGGCAGATGAGCAGTACTTC. V gene TRBV5-1 combines with J gene TRBJ2-7; 12 positions agree with TRBD1. Trimming cost V 0 bases and J 7 bases; bases outside gene matches: 5. Germline V CDR1 and CDR2: SGHRS, YFSETQ. This CDR3 region has 15 residues.

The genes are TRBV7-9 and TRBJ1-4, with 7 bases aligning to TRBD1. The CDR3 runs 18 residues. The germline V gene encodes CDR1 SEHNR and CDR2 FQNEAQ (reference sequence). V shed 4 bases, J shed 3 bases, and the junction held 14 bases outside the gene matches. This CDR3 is CASSSSLRGGQSNEKLFF. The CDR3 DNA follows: TGTGCCAGCAGCTCCTCCCTCAGAGGGGGACAGTCTAATGAAAAACTGTTTTTT.

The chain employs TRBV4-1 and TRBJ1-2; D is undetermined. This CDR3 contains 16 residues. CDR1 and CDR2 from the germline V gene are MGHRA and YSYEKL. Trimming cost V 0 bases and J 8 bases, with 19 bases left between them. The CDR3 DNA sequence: TGCGCCAGCAGCCAAGACGAAATAGTAGTCCCCGAGGGCTACACCTTC. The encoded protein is CASSQDEIVVPEGYTF.

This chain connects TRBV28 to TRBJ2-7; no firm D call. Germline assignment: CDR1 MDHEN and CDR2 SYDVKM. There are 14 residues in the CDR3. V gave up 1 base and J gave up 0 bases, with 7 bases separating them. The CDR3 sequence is CASSLFASSYEQYF. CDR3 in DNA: TGTGCCAGCAGTTTATTCGCCAGCTCCTACGAGCAGTACTTC.

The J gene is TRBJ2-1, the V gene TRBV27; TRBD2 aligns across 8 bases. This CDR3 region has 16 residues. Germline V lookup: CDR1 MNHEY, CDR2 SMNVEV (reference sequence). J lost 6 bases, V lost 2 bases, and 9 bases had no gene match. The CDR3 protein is CASSLISTSGPNEQFF. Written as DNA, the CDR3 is TGTGCCAGCAGTTTAATCAGTACTAGCGGCCCCAATGAGCAGTTCTTC.

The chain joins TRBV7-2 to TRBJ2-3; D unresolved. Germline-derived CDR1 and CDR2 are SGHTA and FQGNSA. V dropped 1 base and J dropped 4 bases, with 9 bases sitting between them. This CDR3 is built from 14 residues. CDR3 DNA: TGTGCCAGCAGCTTAGGATTAGCAGCAGATACGCAGTATTTT. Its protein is CASSLGLAADTQYF.

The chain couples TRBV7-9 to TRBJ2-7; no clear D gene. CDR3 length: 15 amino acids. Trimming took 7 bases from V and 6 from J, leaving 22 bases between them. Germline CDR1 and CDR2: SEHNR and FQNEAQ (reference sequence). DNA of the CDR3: TGTGCCAGCACCACAGACACGGATAAACTCTTCGAGCAGTACTTC. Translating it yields CASTTDTDKLFEQYF.

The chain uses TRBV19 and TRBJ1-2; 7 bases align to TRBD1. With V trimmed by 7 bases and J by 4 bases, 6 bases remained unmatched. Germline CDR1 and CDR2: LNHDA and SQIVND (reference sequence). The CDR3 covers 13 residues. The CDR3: CASTLGQSYGYTF. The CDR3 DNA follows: TGTGCCAGTACCCTGGGACAGAGCTATGGCTACACCTTC.

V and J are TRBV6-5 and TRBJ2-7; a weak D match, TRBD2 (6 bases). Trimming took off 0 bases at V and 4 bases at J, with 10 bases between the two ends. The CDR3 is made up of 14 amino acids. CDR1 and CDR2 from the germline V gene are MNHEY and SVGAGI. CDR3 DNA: TGTGCCAGCAGTTACTCATCCCGGGGGTACGAGCAGTACTTC. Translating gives CASSYSSRGYEQYF.

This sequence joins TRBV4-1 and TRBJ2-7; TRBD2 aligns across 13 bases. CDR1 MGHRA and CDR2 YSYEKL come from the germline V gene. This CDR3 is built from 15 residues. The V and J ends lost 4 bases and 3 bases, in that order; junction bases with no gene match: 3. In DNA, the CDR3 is TGCGCCAGCAGCCCCCGACTAGCGGGAGGCTACGAGCAGTACTTC. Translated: CASSPRLAGGYEQYF.

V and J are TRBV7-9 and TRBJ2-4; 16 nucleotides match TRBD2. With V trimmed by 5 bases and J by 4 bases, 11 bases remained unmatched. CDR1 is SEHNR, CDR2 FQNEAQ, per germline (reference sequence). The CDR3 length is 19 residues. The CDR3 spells CASSTYEGLAGGMKNIQYF. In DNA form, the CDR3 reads TGTGCCAGCAGCACCTATGAGGGACTAGCGGGAGGGATGAAAAACATTCAGTACTTC.

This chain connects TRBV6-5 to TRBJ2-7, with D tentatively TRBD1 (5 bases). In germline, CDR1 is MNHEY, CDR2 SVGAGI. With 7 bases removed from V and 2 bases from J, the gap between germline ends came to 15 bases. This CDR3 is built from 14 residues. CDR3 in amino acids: CASIIDSGPYEQYF. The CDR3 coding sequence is TGTGCCAGCATTATAGACTCAGGGCCCTACGAGCAGTACTTC.

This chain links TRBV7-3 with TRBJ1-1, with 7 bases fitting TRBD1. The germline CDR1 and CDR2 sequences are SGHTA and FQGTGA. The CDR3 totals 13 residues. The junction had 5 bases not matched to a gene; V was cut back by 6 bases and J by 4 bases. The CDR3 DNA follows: TGTGCCAGCAGTTACAGGGGAAGCACTGAAGCTTTCTTT. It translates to CASSYRGSTEAFF.

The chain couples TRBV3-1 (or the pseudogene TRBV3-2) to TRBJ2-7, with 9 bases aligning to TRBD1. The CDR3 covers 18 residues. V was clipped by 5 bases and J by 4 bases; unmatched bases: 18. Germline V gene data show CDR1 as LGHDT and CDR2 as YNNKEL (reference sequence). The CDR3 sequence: CASSGGQGVHSRMYEQYF. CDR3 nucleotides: TGTGCCAGCAGCGGGGGACAGGGTGTCCACTCACGCATGTACGAGCAGTACTTC.

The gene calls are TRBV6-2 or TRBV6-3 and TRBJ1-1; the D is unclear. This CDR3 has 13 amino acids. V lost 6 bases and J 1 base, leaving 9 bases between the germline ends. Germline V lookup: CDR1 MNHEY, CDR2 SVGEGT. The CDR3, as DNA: TGTGCCAGCAGCCGGAGCGGGAACACTGAAGCTTTCTTT. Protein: CASSRSGNTEAFF.

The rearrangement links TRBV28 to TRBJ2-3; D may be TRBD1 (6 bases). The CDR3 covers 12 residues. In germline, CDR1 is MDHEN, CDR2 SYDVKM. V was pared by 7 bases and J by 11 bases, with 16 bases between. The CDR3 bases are TGTGCCAGCACCCAGCTGGGACAAGGGCAGTATTTT. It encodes CASTQLGQGQYF.

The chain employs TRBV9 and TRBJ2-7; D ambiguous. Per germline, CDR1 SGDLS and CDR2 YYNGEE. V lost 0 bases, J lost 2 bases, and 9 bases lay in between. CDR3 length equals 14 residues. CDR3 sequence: CASSVAGQPYEQYF. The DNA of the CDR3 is TGTGCCAGCAGCGTAGCGGGTCAACCCTACGAGCAGTACTTC.

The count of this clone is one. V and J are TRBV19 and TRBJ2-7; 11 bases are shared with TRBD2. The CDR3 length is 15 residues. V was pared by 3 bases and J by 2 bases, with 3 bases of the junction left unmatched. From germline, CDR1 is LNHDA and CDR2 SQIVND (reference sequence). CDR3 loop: CASSIGTSGTYEQYF. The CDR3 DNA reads TGTGCCAGTAGTATCGGGACTAGCGGCACCTACGAGCAGTACTTC.

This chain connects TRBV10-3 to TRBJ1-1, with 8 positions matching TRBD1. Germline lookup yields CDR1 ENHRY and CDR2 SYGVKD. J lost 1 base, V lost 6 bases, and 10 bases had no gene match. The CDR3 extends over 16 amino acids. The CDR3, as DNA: TGTGCCATCAGGGAAGACAGGGGAGGAGGGAACACTGAAGCTTTCTTT. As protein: CAIREDRGGGNTEAFF.

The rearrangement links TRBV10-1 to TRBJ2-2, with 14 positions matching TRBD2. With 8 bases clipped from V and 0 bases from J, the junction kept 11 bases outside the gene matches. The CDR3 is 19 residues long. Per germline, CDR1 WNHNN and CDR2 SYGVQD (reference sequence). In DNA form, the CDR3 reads TGCGCCAGCCTAACTAGACTAGCGGGAGGGACGGCGAACACCGGGGAGCTGTTTTTT. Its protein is CASLTRLAGGTANTGELFF.

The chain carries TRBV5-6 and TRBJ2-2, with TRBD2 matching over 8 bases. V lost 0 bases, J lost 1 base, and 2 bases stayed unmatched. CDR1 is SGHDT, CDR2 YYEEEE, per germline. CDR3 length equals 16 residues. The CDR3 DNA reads TGTGCCAGCAGCTTGGCTAGCGGGTGGAACACCGGGGAGCTGTTTTTT. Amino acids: CASSLASGWNTGELFF.

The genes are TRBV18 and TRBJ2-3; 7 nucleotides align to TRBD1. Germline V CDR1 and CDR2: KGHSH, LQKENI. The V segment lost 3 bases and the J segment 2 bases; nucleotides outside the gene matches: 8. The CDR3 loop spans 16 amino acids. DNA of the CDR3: TGTGCCAGCTCACCCACCGGAACAGGGGTCACAGATACGCAGTATTTT. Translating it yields CASSPTGTGVTDTQYF.

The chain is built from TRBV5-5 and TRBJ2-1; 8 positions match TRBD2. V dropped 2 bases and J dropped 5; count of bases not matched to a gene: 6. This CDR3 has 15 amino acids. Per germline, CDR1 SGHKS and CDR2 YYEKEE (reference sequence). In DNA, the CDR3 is TGTGCCAGCAGCTTCCCGACTAGCGTTAACAATGAGCAGTTCTTC. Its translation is CASSFPTSVNNEQFF.

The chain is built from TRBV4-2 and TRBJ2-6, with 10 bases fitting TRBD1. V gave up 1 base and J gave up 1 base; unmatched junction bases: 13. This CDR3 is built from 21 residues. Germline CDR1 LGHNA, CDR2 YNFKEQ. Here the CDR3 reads CASSQALRQDRGGSGANVLTF. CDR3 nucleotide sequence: TGTGCCAGCAGCCAAGCTCTTAGACAGGACAGGGGGGGATCTGGGGCCAACGTCCTGACTTTC.

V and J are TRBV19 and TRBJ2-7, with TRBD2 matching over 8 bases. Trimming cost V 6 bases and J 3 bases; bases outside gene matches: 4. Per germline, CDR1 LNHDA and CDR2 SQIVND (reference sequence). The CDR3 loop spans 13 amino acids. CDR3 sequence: CASSRRGDYEQYF. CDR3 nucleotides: TGTGCCAGTAGCCGGCGGGGGGACTACGAGCAGTACTTC. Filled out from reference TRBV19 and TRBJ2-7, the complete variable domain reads DGGITQSPKYLFRKEGQNVTLSCEQNLNHDAMYWYRQDPGQGLRLIYYSQIVNDFQKGDIAEGYSVSREKKESFPLTVTSAQKNPTAFYLCASSRRGDYEQYFGPGTRLTVT.

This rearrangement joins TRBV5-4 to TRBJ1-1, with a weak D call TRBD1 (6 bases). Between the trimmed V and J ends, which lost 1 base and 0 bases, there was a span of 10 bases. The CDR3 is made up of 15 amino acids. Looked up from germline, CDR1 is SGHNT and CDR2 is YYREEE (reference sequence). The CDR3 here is CASSLQTGVNTEAFF. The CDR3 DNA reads TGTGCCAGCAGCTTGCAGACAGGTGTGAACACTGAAGCTTTCTTT.

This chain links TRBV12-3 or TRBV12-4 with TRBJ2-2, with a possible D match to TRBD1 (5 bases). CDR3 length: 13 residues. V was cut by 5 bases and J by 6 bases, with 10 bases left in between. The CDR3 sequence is CASSPGLAGELFF. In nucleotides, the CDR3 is TGTGCCAGCAGTCCAGGGTTGGCCGGGGAGCTGTTTTTT.

The CDR3 loop reads CASSRQRKNYGYTF. The CDR3, as DNA: TGTGCCAGCAGCCGACAGAGGAAGAACTATGGCTACACCTTC. The rearrangement joins TRBV5-6 to TRBJ1-2; a possible D gene is TRBD1 (5 bases). The CDR3 has 14 residues. The V end lost 4 bases, the J end lost 2 bases, and 12 bases lay between the germline ends. Germline V gives CDR1 SGHDT, CDR2 YYEEEE.